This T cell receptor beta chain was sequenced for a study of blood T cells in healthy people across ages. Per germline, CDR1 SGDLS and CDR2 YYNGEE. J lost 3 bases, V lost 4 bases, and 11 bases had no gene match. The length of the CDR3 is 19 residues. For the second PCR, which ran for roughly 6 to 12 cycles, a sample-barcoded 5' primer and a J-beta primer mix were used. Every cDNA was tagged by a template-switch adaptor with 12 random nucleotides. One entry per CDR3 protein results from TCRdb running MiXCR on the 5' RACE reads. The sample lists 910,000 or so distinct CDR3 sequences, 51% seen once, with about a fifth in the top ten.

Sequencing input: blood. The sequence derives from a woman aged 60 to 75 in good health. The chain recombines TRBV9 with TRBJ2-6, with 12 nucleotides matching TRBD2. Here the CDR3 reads CASSPALLAGGGGANVLTF. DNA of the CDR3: TGTGCCAGCAGCCCCGCCCTACTAGCGGGAGGCGGTGGGGCCAACGTCCTGACTTTC.